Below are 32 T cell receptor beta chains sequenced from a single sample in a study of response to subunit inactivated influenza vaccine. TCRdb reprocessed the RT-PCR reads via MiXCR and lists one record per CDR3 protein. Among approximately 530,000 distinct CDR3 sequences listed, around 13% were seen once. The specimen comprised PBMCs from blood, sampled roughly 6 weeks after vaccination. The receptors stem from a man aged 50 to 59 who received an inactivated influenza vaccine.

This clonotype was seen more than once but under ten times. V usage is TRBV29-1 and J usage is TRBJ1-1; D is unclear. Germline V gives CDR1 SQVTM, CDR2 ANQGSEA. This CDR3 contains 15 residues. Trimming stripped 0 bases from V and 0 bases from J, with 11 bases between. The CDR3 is CSVEDRGVLNTEAFF. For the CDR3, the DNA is TGCAGCGTTGAAGATCGAGGTGTACTGAACACTGAAGCTTTCTTT.

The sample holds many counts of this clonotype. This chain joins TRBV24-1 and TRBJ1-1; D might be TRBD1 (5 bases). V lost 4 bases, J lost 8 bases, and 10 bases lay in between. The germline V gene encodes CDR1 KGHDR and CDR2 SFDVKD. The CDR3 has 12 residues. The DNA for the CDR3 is TGTGCCACCAGTGAGGGGAACAGGGAAGCTTTCTTT. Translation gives CATSEGNREAFF.

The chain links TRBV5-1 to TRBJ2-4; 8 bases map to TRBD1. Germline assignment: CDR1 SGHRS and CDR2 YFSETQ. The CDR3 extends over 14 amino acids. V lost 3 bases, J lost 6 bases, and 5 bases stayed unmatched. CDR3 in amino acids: CASSSRTGLNIQYF. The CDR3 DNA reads TGCGCCAGCAGCTCAAGGACAGGGTTAAACATTCAGTACTTC.

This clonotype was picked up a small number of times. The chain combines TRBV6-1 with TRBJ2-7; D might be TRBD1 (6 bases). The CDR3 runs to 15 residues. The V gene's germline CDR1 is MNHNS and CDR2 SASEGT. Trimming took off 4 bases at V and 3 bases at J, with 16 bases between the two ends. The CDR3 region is CASSVEGGVIYEQYF. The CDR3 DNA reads TGTGCCAGCAGTGTTGAAGGGGGAGTAATCTACGAGCAGTACTTC.

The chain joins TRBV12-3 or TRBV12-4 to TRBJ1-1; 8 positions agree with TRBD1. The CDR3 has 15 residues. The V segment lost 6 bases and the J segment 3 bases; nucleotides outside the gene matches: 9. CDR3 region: CASSLGTGVYTEAFF. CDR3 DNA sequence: TGTGCCAGCAGCCTCGGGACAGGTGTATACACTGAAGCTTTCTTT.

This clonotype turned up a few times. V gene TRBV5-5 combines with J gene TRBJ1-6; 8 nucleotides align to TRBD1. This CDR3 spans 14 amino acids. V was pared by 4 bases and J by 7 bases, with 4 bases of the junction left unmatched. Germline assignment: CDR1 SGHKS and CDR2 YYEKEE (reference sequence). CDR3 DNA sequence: TGTGCCAGCAGCGGGGACAGGAAAAATTCACCCCTCCACTTT. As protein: CASSGDRKNSPLHF.

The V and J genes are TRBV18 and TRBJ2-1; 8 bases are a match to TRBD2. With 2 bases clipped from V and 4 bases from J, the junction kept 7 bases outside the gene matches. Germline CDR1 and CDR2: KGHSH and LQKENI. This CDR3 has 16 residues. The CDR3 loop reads CASSPKLAATYNEQFF. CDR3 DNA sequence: TGTGCCAGCTCACCAAAACTAGCGGCAACTTACAATGAGCAGTTCTTC.

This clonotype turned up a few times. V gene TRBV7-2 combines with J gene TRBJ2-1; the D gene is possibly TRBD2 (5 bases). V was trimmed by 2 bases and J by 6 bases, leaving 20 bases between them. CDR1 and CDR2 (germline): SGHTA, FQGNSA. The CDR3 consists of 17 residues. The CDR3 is CASSLTWAGATLNEQFF. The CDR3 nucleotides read TGTGCCAGCAGCTTAACCTGGGCGGGCGCAACGCTCAATGAGCAGTTCTTC.

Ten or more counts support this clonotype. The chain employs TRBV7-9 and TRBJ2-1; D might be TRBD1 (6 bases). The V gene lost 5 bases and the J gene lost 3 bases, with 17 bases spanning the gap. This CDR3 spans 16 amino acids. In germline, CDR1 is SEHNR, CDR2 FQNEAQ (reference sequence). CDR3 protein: CASSQIQGLFYNEQFF. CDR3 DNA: TGTGCCAGCAGCCAAATACAGGGTTTATTCTACAATGAGCAGTTCTTC.

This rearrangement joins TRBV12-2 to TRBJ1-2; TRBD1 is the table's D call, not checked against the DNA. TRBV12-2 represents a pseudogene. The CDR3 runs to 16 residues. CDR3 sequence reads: CASRSLSHRVNYGYTF. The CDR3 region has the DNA TGTGCAAGTCGCTCTCTTAGCCACAGGGTGAACTATGGCTACACCTTC.

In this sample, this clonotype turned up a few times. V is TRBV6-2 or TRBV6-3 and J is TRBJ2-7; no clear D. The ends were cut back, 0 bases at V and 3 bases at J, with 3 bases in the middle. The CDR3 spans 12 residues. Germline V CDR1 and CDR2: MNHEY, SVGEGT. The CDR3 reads CASSYSFYEQYF. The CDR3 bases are TGTGCCAGCAGTTACTCGTTCTACGAGCAGTACTTC.

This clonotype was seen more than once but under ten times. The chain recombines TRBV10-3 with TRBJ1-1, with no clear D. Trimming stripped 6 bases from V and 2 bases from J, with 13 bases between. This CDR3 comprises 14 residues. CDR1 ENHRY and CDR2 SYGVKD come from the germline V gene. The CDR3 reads CAISDGNLNTEAFF. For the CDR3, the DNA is TGTGCCATCAGCGACGGGAACCTTAACACTGAAGCTTTCTTT.

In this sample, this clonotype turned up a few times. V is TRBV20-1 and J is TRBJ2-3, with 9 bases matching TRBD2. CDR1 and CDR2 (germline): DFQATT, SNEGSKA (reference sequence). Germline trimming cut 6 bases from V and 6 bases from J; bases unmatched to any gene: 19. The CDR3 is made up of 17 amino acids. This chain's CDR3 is CSARRREGLSTEDTQYF. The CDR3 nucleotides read TGCAGTGCCCGCCGGCGGGAGGGCCTTTCGACGGAGGATACGCAGTATTTT.

In DNA, the CDR3 is TGCAGTGCGGACAGGTCTTTCGTCTCCTATAATTCACCCCTCCACTTT. It specifies CSADRSFVSYNSPLHF. This sequence joins TRBV20-1 and TRBJ1-6; 7 bases map to TRBD1. This CDR3 contains 16 residues. Per the germline V gene, CDR1 is DFQATT and CDR2 is SNEGSKA (reference sequence). The ends lost 6 bases at V and 0 bases at J; junction bases unmatched: 8.

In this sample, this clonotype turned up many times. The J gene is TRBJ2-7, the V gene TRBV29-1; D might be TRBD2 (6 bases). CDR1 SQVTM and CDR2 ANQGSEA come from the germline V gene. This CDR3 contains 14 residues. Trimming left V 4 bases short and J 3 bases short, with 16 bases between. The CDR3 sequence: CSVGLGQGLYEQYF. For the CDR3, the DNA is TGCAGCGTTGGTTTGGGGCAGGGACTCTACGAGCAGTACTTC.

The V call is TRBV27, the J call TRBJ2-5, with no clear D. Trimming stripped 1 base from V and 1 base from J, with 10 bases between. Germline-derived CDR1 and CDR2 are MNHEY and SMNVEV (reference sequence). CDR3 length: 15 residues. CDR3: CASSLFRSSQETQYF. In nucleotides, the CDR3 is TGTGCCAGCAGTTTATTTCGCTCGTCCCAAGAGACCCAGTACTTC.

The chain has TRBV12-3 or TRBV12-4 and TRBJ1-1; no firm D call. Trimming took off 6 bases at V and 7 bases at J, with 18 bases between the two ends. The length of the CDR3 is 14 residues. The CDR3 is CASSLDRSPLEAFF. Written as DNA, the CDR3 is TGTGCCAGCAGCCTAGACCGATCTCCGCTTGAAGCTTTCTTT.

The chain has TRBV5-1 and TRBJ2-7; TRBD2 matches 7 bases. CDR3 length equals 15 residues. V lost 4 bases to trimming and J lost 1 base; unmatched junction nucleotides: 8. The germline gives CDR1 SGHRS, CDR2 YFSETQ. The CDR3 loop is CASSRVASGSYEQYF. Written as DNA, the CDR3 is TGCGCCAGCAGCCGGGTGGCTAGCGGATCCTACGAGCAGTACTTC.

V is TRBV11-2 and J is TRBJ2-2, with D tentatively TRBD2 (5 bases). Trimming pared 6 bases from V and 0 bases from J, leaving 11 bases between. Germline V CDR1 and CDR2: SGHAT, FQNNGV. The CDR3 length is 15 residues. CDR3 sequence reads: CASRASPSNTGELFF. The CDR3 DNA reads TGTGCCAGCAGAGCTAGCCCATCGAACACCGGGGAGCTGTTTTTT. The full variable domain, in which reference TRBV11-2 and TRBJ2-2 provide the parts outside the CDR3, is EAGVAQSPRYKIIEKRQSVAFWCNPISGHATLYWYQQILGQGPKLLIQFQNNGVVDDSQLPKDRFSAERLKGVDSTLKIQPAKLEDSAVYLCASRASPSNTGELFFGEGSRLTVL.

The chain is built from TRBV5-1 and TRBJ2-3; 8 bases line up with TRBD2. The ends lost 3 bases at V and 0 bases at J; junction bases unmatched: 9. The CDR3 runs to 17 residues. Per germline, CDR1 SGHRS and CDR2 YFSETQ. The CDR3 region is CASSSGGLAASTDTQYF. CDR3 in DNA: TGCGCCAGCAGCTCGGGCGGACTAGCAGCAAGCACAGATACGCAGTATTTT.

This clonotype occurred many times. The chain's CDR3 is CASSVSNRAHEQYF. CDR3 DNA: TGTGCCAGCAGCGTATCCAACCGAGCCCACGAGCAGTACTTC. The chain combines TRBV9 with TRBJ2-7; D not certain. The germline CDR1 and CDR2 sequences are SGDLS and YYNGEE. The CDR3 has 14 residues. The V and J ends lost 1 base and 5 bases respectively, with 13 bases between them. Drawing the rest from reference TRBV9 and TRBJ2-7, the complete variable domain is DSGVTQTPKHLITATGQRVTLRCSPRSGDLSVYWYQQSLDQGLQFLIQYYNGEERAKGNILERFSAQQFPDLHSELNLSSLELGDSALYFCASSVSNRAHEQYFGPGTRLTVT.

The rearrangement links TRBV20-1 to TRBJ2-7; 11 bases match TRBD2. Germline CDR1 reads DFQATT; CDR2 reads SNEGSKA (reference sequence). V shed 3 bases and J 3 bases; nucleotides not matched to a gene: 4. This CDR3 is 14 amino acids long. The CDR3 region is CSASPGLADYEQYF. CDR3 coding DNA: TGCAGTGCTAGCCCGGGACTAGCGGACTACGAGCAGTACTTC.

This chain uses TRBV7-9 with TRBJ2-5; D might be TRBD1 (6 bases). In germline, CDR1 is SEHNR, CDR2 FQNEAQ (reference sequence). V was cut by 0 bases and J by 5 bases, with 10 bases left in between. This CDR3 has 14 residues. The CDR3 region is CASSLAQDRETQYF. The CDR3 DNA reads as TGTGCCAGCAGCTTAGCTCAAGACAGGGAGACCCAGTACTTC.

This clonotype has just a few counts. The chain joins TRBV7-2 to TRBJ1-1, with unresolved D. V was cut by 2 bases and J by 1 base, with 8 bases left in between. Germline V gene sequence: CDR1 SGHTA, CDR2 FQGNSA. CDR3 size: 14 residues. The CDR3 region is CASSLQFPNTEAFF. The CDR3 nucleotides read TGTGCCAGCAGCTTACAGTTTCCGAACACTGAAGCTTTCTTT. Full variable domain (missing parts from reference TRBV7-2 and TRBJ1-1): GAGVSQSPSNKVTEKGKDVELRCDPISGHTALYWYRQSLGQGLEFLIYFQGNSAPDKSGLPSDRFSAERTGGSVSTLTIQRTQQEDSAVYLCASSLQFPNTEAFFGQGTRLTVV.

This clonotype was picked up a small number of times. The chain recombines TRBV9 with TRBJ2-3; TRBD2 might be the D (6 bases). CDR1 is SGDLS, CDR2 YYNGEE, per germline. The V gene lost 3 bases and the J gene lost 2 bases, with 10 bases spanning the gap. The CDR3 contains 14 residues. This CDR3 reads CASSAAGNTDTQYF. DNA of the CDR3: TGTGCCAGCAGCGCAGCGGGTAACACAGATACGCAGTATTTT.

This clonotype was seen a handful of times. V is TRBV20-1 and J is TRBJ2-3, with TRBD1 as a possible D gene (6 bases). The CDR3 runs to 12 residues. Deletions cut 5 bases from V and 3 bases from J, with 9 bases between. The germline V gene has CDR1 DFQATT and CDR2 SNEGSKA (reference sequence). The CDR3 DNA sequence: TGCAGTGCTCGCAGGGGAACAGATACGCAGTATTTT. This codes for CSARRGTDTQYF.

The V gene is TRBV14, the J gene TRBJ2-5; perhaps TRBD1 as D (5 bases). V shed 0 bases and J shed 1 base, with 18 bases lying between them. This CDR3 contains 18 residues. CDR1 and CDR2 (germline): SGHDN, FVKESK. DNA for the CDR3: TGTGCCAGCAGCCAAGAGGGGCAGGTCCACTACCTCCAAGAGACCCAGTACTTC. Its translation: CASSQEGQVHYLQETQYF.

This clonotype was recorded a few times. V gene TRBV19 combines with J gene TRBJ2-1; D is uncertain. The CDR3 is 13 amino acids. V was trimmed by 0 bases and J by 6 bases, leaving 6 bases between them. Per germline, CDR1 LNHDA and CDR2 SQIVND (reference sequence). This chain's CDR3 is CASSIDVGNEQFF. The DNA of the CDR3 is TGTGCCAGTAGTATAGATGTTGGCAATGAGCAGTTCTTC.

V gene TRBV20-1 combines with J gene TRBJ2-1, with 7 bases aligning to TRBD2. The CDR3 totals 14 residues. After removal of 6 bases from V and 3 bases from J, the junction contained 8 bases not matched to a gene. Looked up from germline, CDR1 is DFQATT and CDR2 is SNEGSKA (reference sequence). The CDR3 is CSAAGLVVYNEQFF. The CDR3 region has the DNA TGCAGTGCAGCTGGACTAGTGGTCTACAATGAGCAGTTCTTC.

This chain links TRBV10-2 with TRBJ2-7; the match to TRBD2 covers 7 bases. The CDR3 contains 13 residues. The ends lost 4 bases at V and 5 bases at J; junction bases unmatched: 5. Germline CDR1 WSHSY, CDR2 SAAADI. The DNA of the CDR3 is TGCGCCAGCAGTGGGACTAGAAGCGACGAGCAGTACTTC. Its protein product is CASSGTRSDEQYF.

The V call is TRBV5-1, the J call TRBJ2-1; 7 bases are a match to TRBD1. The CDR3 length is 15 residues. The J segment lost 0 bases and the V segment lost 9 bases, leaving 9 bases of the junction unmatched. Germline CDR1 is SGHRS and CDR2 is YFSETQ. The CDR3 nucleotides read TGCGCCACCAGGGGGACACTCAGCTCCTACAATGAGCAGTTCTTC. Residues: CATRGTLSSYNEQFF.

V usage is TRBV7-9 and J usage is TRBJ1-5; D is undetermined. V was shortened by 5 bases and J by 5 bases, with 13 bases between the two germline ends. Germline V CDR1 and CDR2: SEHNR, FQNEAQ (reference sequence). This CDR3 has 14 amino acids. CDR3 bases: TGTGCCAGCAGCACGACGGACTCATATCAGCCCCAGCATTTT. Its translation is CASSTTDSYQPQHF.